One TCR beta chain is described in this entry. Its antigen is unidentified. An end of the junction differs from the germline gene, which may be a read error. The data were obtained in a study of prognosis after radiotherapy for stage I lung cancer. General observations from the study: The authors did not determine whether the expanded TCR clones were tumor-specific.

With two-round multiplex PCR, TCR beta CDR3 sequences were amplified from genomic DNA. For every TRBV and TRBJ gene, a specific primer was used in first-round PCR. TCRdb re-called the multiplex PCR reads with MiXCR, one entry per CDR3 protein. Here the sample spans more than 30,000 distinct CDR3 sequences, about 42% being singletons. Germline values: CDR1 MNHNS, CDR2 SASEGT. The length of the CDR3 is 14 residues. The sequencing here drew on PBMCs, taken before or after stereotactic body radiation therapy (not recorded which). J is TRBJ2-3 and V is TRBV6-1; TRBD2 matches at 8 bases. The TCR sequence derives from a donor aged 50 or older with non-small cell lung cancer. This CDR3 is CASSRGGSTETQYF. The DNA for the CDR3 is TGTGCCAGCTCCCGGGGGGGAAGCACAGAGACGCAGTATTTT.